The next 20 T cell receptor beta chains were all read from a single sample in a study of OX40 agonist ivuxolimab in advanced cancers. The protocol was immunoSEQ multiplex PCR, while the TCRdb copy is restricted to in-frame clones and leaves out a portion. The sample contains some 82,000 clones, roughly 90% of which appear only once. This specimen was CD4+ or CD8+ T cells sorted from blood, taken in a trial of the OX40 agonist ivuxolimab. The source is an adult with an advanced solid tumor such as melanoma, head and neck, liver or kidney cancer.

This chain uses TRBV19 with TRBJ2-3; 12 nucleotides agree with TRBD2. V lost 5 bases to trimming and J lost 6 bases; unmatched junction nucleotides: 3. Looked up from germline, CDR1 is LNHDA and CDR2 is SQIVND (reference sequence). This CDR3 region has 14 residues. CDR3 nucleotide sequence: TGTGCCAGTAGTTCTAGCGGGAGGGTTGATACGCAGTATTTT. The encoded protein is CASSSSGRVDTQYF.

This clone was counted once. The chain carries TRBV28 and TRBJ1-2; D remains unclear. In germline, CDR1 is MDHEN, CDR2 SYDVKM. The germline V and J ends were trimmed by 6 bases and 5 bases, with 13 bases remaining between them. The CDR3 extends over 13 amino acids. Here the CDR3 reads CASSRGGPYGYTF. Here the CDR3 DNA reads TGTGCCAGCAGCCGGGGAGGGCCATATGGCTACACCTTC.

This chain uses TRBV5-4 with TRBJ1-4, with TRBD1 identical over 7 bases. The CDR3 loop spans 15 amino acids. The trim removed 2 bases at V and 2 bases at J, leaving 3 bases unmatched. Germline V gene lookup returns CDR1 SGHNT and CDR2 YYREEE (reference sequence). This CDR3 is CASSLQGRTNEKLFF. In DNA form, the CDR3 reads TGTGCCAGCAGCTTACAGGGGAGGACTAATGAAAAACTGTTTTTT.

CDR3 coding DNA: TGTGCCAGCAGCTTAATGTCGGGAGACACCTACGAGCAGTACTTC. This encodes CASSLMSGDTYEQYF. The V and J genes are TRBV7-2 and TRBJ2-7, with a tentative D call TRBD2 (6 bases). The germline CDR1 and CDR2 sequences are SGHTA and FQGNSA. V was pared by 2 bases and J by 2 bases, with 13 bases between. The CDR3 spans 15 residues.

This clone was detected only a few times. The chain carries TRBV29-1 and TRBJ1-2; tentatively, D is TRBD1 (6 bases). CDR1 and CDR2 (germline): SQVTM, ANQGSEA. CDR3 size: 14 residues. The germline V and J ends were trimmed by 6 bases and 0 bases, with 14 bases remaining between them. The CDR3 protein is CSVRRQETNYGYTF. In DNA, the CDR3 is TGCAGCGTCCGCCGACAGGAAACTAACTATGGCTACACCTTC.

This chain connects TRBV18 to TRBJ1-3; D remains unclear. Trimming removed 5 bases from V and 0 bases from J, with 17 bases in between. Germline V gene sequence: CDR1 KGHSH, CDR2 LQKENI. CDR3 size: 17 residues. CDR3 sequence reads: CASSSLGEVNSGNTIYF. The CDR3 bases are TGTGCCAGCTCAAGTCTGGGAGAGGTAAACTCTGGAAACACCATATATTTT.

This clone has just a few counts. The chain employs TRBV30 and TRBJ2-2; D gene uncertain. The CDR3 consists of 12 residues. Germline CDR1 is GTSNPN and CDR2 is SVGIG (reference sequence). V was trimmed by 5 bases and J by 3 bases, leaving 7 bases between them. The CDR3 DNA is TGTGCCTGGGGGTTCCACACCGGGGAGCTGTTTTTT. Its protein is CAWGFHTGELFF.

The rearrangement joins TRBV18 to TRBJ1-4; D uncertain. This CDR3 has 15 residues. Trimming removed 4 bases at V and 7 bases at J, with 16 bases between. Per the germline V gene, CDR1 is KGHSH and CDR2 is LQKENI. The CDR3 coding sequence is TGTGCCAGCTCACAGTCGGTTCTGGGCAGTGAAAAACTGTTTTTT. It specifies CASSQSVLGSEKLFF.

This chain's CDR3 is CASSLIGTGTQYF. The CDR3 coding sequence is TGTGCCAGCAGCTTAATAGGTACAGGGACCCAGTACTTC. The V and J genes are TRBV11-2 and TRBJ2-5, with D possibly TRBD1 on 5 matching bases. Germline values: CDR1 SGHAT, CDR2 FQNNGV. The V end lost 2 bases, the J end lost 7 bases, and 11 bases lay between the germline ends. This CDR3 comprises 13 residues.

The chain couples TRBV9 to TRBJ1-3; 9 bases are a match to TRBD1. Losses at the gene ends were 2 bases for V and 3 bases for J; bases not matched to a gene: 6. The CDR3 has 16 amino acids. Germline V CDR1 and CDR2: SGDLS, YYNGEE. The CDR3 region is CASSVTGQGVGNTIYF. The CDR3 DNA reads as TGTGCCAGCAGCGTTACGGGACAGGGTGTTGGAAACACCATATATTTT.

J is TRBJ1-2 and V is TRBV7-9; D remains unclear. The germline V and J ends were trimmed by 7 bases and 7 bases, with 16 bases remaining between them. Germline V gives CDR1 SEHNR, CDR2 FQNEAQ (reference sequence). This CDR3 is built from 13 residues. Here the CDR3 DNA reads TGTGCCAGCACCCCGGCCTCATCTCTTGGCTACACCTTC. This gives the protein CASTPASSLGYTF.

The CDR3 protein is CASREGHRSPLHF. The CDR3 region has the DNA TGTGCCAGCAGGGAGGGCCATCGATCACCCCTCCACTTT. The chain couples TRBV2 to TRBJ1-6; D unclear. V lost 6 bases, J lost 10 bases, and 13 bases lay in between. CDR3 size: 13 residues. The germline V gene has CDR1 SNHLY and CDR2 FYNNEI.

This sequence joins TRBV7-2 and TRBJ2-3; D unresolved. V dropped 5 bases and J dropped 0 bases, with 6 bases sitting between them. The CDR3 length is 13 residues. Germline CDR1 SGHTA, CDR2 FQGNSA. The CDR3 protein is CASSPPSTDTQYF. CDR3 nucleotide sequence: TGTGCCAGCAGCCCCCCCAGCACAGATACGCAGTATTTT.

The CDR3 region has the DNA TGTGCCAGCAGCTTAGGGGGGACAGGGGCTGGTGGCTACACCTTC. Protein: CASSLGGTGAGGYTF. V and J are TRBV7-9 and TRBJ1-2; TRBD1 aligns across 10 bases. Trimming removed 1 base from V and 7 bases from J; junction bases left unmatched: 6. CDR1 and CDR2 (germline): SEHNR, FQNEAQ (reference sequence). The CDR3 runs to 15 residues.

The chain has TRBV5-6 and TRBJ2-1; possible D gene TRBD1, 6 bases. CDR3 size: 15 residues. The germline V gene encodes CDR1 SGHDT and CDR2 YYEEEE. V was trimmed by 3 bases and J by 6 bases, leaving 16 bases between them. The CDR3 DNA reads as TGTGCCAGCAGCTGGGGGCAGGGTAAGGCCAATGAGCAGTTCTTC. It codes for CASSWGQGKANEQFF. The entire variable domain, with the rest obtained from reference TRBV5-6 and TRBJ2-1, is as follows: DAGVTQSPTHLIKTRGQQVTLRCSPKSGHDTVSWYQQALGQGPQFIFQYYEEEERQRGNFPDRFSGHQFPNYSSELNVNALLLGDSALYLCASSWGQGKANEQFFGPGTRLTVL.

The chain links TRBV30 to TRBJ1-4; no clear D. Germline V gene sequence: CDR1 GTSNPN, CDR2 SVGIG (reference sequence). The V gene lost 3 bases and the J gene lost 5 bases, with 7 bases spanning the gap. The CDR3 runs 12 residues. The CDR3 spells CAWRNGNEKLFF. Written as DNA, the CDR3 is TGTGCCTGGAGGAATGGAAATGAAAAACTGTTTTTT.

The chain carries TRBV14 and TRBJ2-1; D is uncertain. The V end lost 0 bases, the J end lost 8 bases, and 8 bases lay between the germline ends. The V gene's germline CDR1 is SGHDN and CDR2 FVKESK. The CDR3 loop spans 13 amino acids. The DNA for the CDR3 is TGTGCCAGCAGCCAAGAGAGATTTTATGAGCAGTTCTTC. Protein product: CASSQERFYEQFF.

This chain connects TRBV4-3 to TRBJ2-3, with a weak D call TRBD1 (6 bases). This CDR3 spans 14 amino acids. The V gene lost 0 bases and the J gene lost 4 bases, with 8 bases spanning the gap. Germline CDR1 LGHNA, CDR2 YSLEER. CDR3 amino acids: CASSQEGGPDTQYF. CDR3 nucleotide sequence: TGCGCCAGCAGCCAAGAAGGGGGACCAGATACGCAGTATTTT.

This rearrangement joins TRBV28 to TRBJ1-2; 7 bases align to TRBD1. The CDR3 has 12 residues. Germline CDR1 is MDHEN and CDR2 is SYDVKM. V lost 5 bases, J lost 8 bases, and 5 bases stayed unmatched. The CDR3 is CASSRRGRGYTF. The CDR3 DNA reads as TGTGCCAGCAGTAGGAGGGGGCGAGGCTACACCTTC.

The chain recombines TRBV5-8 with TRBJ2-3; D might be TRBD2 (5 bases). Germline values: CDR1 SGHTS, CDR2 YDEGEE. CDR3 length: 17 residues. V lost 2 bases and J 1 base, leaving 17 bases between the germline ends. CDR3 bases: TGTGCCAGCAGCTTCCCACTAGGTTTGTCGGGCACAGATACGCAGTATTTT. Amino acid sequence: CASSFPLGLSGTDTQYF.